These 2 T cell receptor beta chains were sequenced from one sample in a study of T cell responses to AZD1222 COVID-19 vaccine (TCRdb year 2021). This specimen's time point label, per the study, means: baseline before first vaccination. Library creation used the immunoSEQ multiplex PCR assay. The immuneACCESS repertoire file appears here via TCRdb, limited to in-frame rearrangements. These files lack a portion of the clones; in checked studies, under half of the deficit traces to unresolved V genes, and the cause of the others is not known. For this sample there are about 100,000 clones; roughly 91% appear just once. Jointly, the top ten make up around 1.7% of the sample. This specimen was peripheral blood, taken on day 0 of AZD1222 vaccination. Receptors originate from an adult in good health.

The V call is TRBV2, the J call TRBJ1-2; D might be TRBD1 (5 bases). The CDR3 is 12 amino acids. Trimming removed 6 bases at V and 7 bases at J, with 12 bases between. Germline CDR1 reads SNHLY; CDR2 reads FYNNEI. CDR3 coding DNA: TGTGCCAGCAGCGGCTCGACAGTTGGCTACACCTTC. Protein: CASSGSTVGYTF.

The table lists this clone with a few counts. The chain has TRBV12-1 and TRBJ1-2; no DNA check was done on the table's D call, TRBD1. TRBV12-1 is a pseudogene locus. This CDR3 has 17 residues. The CDR3 DNA reads as TGTGCCAGCAGCAGCGAAGACAGGGGTCCCCACCTTTATGGCTACACCTTC. This gives the protein CASSSEDRGPHLYGYTF.